The rows below give T cell receptor beta chains drawn from one sample of a study of blood T cell repertoires in COVID-19. Profiling relied on immunoSEQ multiplex PCR, and the TCRdb table lists in-frame clones only, not all of them. Of 55,000 to 65,000 clones in the sample, roughly 87% were seen once. Material: peripheral blood. The source of these receptors is a human donor with acute or convalescent COVID-19. The donor label of this sample is uncertain. Each CDR3 is given with its conserved first and last residue. A D gene is named only where the DNA matches it firmly. Expanded clones are given a class, and other clones once, few, many or no size at all.

TGTGCCAGCAGCCGCACGACAGGGAGCACCTTC	CASSRTTGSTF	TRBJ1-2	TRBD1	TRBV5-8	once
TGTGCCAGTAGTCGACTAGCGGGATTGTCAGAGACCCAGTACTTC	CASSRLAGLSETQYF	TRBJ2-5	TRBD2	TRBV19	.
TGCGCCAGCAGCTTAGAGGGGGCTGCCTATGGCTACACCTTC	CASSLEGAAYGYTF	TRBJ1-2	TRBD1	TRBV5-1	.
TGTGCCACCAGCAGAGCTAGCGGCAACTCCTACGAGCAGTACTTC	CATSRASGNSYEQYF	TRBJ2-7	TRBD2	TRBV15	.
TGTGCCTGGACTAGGATCAACAATGAGCAGTTCTTC	CAWTRINNEQFF	TRBJ2-1	.	TRBV30	.
TGTGCCGGGGGCCGGACGTACAATGAGCAGTTCTTC	CAGGRTYNEQFF	TRBJ2-1	.	TRBV9	.
TGTGCCAGCAAACCCCAGGGGCACCGGGACAGGGGCTACAATGAGCAGTTCTTC	CASKPQGHRDRGYNEQFF	TRBJ2-1	TRBD1	TRBV27	.
TGTGCCAGCAGCGTAGCAGTTCACAATGAGCAGTTCTTC	CASSVAVHNEQFF	TRBJ2-1	.	TRBV9	.
TGTGCCAGCAGCTTAGGGGGATCGCGGGGCGAGCAGTACTTC	CASSLGGSRGEQYF	TRBJ2-7	.	TRBV7-2	.
TGTGCCAGCTCCAGGACAGATGGAAACACCATATATTTT	CASSRTDGNTIYF	TRBJ1-3	.	TRBV18	.
TGCGCCAGCAGCCCGGCTCTAGCGGGGGGCCTAAATGAGCAGTTCTTC	CASSPALAGGLNEQFF	TRBJ2-1	TRBD2	TRBV5-1	once
TGTGCCAGCAGTTTAGGAAGGCAGGGTGTTTCACCCCTCCACTTT	CASSLGRQGVSPLHF	TRBJ1-6	.	TRBV27	once
TGTGCCAGCAGCCAATGGCAGTCCTCGGGGGAGACCCAGTACTTC	CASSQWQSSGETQYF	TRBJ2-5	.	TRBV25-1	.
TGTGCCAGCAGCTCCAGGACTAGCAGACGCACCGGGGAGCTGTTTTTT	CASSSRTSRRTGELFF	TRBJ2-2	TRBD2	TRBV7-3	.
TGTGCCAGCAGTGTTCAGTACTCTGGGGCCAACGTCCTGACTTTC	CASSVQYSGANVLTF	TRBJ2-6	.	TRBV28	.
TGCGCCAGCAGCGGGGGGGCTGTAGGTGAAAAACTGTTTTTT	CASSGGAVGEKLFF	TRBJ1-4	.	TRBV5-1	.
TGTGCCAGCAGCCCTTGGACAGATTCCTACGAGCAGTACTTC	CASSPWTDSYEQYF	TRBJ2-7	.	TRBV7-9	.
TGTGCCAGCAGCCCTGGGCCAGGGGTGGACTATGGCTACACCTTC	CASSPGPGVDYGYTF	TRBJ1-2	.	TRBV7-3	.
TGTGCCAGCAGTGACGGACAGGGAGTAGCCAAAAACATTCAGTACTTC	CASSDGQGVAKNIQYF	TRBJ2-4	TRBD1	TRBV27	.
TGTGCCAGCAGATTAGGGACAGGCTCGAGTGGCACTGAAGCTTTCTTT	CASRLGTGSSGTEAFF	TRBJ1-1	TRBD1	TRBV5-5	.
TGTGCCAGCAGCTTAGGGGGGGTTGAGCAGTTCTTC	CASSLGGVEQFF	TRBJ2-1	.	TRBV11-2	.
TGTGCCAGCAGCCTTTACCCTAGTGGCGAGCAGTACTTC	CASSLYPSGEQYF	TRBJ2-7	.	TRBV11-3	.
TGTGCCAGTAGTATGATGACAGGGGCAAATGAAAAACTGTTTTTT	CASSMMTGANEKLFF	TRBJ1-4	TRBD1	TRBV19	.